This T cell receptor beta chain was captured by sequencing in a study of a mutant IDH1 vaccine in newly diagnosed glioma. As for the study in general: Vaccine dosing followed radiotherapy by 4-6 weeks, or accompanied temozolomide cycles. A roughly 62% male, approximately 38% female split and a mean age of about 43 years characterized treated patients.

Noted time point: week 5, during vaccination. Vaccine doses each comprised 300 ug of mutant IDH1 20-mer peptide, with topical imiquimod. The germline V and J ends were trimmed by 3 bases and 5 bases, with 8 bases remaining between them. CDR1 LNHDA and CDR2 SQIVND come from the germline V gene (reference sequence). This CDR3 has 12 residues. As to this clone: Its antigen is not identified.

Sequencing was performed with immunoSEQ multiplex PCR; in TCRdb, only in-frame clones are kept and a portion is missing. The top ten clones hold approximately 2.8% of a sample with 52,000 or so clones, 65% to 90% of them seen once. V is TRBV19 and J is TRBJ2-7; D is uncertain. Source: PBMCs, taken from a glioma patient whose treatment included an IDH1 peptide vaccine. The receptor's source is a woman younger than 35 with glioma. Some clones in this sample may be carry-over from other donors' samples. CDR3 residues: CASSMTSNEQYF. CDR3 bases: TGTGCCAGTAGTATGACGAGCAACGAGCAGTACTTC. Based on the CDR3 plus reference TRBV19 and TRBJ2-7, the full variable domain is DGGITQSPKYLFRKEGQNVTLSCEQNLNHDAMYWYRQDPGQGLRLIYYSQIVNDFQKGDIAEGYSVSREKKESFPLTVTSAQKNPTAFYLCASSMTSNEQYFGPGTRLTVT.